These T cell receptor beta chains were read from a single sample in a study of shared clonotypes between healthy human individuals. Data came from immunoSEQ multiplex PCR; TCRdb stores just in-frame clones and leaves some out. The sample yields 1.5 million to 2.5 million clones, just under 95% seen once. What was sequenced was naive CD8+ T cells sorted from blood. The origin of the receptors is a young man in good health. The CDR3 runs from the conserved cysteine through the conserved F or W. The D gene is left open where the match is weak. The size of a clone is reported for some rows only, either as once, few or many, or as a class for expanded clones.

j_gene	v_gene	d_gene	abundance	CDR3nt	CDR3aa
TRBJ1-1	TRBV5-1	-	-	TGCGCCAGCAGCTTGGTGGGCCTTTTGAACACTGAAGCTTTCTTT	CASSLVGLLNTEAFF
TRBJ2-7	TRBV6-4	-	-	TGTGCCGCCCAGGGGCACAGGGCGATCACCTACGAGCAGTACTTC	CAAQGHRAITYEQYF
TRBJ2-7	TRBV2	-	-	TGTGCCAGCAGTGAACCTTTCGATAGCGGAACCTACGAGCAGTACTTC	CASSEPFDSGTYEQYF
TRBJ2-7	TRBV11-2	-	once	TGTGCCAGCAGTTTTACAGGGAACCACGAGCAGTACTTC	CASSFTGNHEQYF
TRBJ2-3	TRBV11-2	-	-	TGTGCCAGCACCACAAAAGGAGATACGCAGTATTTT	CASTTKGDTQYF
TRBJ2-1	TRBV4-1	TRBD1	-	TGCGCCAGCAGCCCGGGGACAGGGTCCTACAATGAGCAGTTCTTC	CASSPGTGSYNEQFF
TRBJ1-1	TRBV19	-	-	TGTGCCAGTAGAGCCCTTGGGTCGGGGAACACTGAAGCTTTCTTT	CASRALGSGNTEAFF
TRBJ2-6	TRBV5-6	-	few	TGTGCCAGCAGCTTTGGCTCTGGGGCCAACGTCCTGACTTTC	CASSFGSGANVLTF
TRBJ1-2	TRBV4-1	-	-	TGCGCCAGCAGCCAAGATGGCCCGAGCTATGGCTACACCTTC	CASSQDGPSYGYTF
TRBJ2-7	TRBV27	TRBD2	-	TGTGCCAGCAGTTTAGCGGGGGACTTCTACGAGCAGTACTTC	CASSLAGDFYEQYF
TRBJ2-1	TRBV5-4	TRBD2	-	TGTGCCAGCAGCGCTACTAGCGGGAGGGAGCAGTTCTTC	CASSATSGREQFF
TRBJ1-1	TRBV2	-	-	TGTGCCAGCAGGGCAGCCTTGAACACTGAAGCTTTCTTT	CASRAALNTEAFF